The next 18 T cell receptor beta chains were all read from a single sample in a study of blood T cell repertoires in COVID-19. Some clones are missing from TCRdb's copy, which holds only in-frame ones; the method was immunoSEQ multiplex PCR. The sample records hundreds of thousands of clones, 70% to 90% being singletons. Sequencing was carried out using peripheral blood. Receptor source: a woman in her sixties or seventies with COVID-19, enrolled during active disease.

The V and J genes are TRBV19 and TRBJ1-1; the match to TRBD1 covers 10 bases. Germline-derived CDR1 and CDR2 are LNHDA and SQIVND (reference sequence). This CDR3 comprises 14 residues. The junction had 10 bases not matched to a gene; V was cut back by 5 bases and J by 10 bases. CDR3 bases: TGTGCCAGTAGTTCGACAGGGGGCGTCTCTGTAGCTTTCTTT. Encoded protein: CASSSTGGVSVAFF.

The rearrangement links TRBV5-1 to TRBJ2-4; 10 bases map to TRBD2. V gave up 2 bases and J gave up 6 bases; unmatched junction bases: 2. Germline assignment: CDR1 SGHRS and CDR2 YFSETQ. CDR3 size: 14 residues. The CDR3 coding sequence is TGCGCCAGCAGCTTTACTAGCGGGGTAAACATTCAGTACTTC. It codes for CASSFTSGVNIQYF. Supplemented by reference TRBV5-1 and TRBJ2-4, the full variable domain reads KAGVTQTPRYLIKTRGQQVTLSCSPISGHRSVSWYQQTPGQGLQFLFEYFSETQRNKGNFPGRFSGRQFSNSRSEMNVSTLELGDSALYLCASSFTSGVNIQYFGAGTRLSVL.

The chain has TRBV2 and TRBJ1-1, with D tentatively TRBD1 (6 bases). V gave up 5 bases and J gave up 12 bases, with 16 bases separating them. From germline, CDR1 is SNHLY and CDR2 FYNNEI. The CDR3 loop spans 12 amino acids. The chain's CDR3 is CASSLSAGETFF. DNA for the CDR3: TGTGCCAGCAGTTTATCGGCAGGGGAAACTTTCTTT.

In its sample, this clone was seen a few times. CDR3 sequence (DNA): TGTGCCAGCAGCTGGGAGCGTGAGACCCAGTACTTC. Its protein product is CASSWERETQYF. This chain links TRBV7-2 with TRBJ2-5; D perhaps matches TRBD2 (5 bases). Germline V gene lookup returns CDR1 SGHTA and CDR2 FQGNSA. V lost 4 bases, J lost 5 bases, and 8 bases lay in between. The CDR3 totals 12 residues.

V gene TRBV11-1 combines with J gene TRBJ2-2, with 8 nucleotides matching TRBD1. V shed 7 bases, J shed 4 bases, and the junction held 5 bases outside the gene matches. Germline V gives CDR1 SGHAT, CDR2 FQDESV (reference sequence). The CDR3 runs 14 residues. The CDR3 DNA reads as TGTGCCAGCACCGTAACAGGGGGCACCGGGGAGCTGTTTTTT. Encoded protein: CASTVTGGTGELFF.

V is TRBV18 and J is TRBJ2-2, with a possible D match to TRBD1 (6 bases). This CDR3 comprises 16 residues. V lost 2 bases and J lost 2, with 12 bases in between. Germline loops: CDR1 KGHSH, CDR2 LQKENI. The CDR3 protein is CASSPLAGVNTGELFF. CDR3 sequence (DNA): TGTGCCAGCTCACCATTGGCAGGGGTCAACACCGGGGAGCTGTTTTTT.

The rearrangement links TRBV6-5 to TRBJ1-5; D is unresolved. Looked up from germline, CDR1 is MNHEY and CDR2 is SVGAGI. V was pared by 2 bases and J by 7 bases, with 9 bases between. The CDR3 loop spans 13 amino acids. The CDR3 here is CASSYPEGQPQHF. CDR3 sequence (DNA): TGTGCCAGCAGTTACCCGGAGGGCCAGCCCCAGCATTTT.

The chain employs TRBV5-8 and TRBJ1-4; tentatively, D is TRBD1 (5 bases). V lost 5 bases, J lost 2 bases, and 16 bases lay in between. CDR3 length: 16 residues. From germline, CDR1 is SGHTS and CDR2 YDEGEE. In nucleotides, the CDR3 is TGTGCCAGCAGGCTGGAGGGGCAGGCGACTAATGAAAAACTGTTTTTT. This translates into CASRLEGQATNEKLFF.

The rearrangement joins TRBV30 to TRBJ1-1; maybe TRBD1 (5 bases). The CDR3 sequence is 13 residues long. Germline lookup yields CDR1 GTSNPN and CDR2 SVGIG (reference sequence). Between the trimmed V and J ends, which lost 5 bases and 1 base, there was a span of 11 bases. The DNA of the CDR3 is TGTGCCTGGTCTTTCAGGGAGAACACTGAAGCTTTCTTT. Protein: CAWSFRENTEAFF.

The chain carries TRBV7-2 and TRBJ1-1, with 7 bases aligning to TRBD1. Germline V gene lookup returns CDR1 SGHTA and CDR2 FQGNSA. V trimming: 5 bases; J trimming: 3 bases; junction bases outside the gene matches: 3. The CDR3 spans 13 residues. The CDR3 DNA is TGTGCCAGCAGCCCTGACAGGGACACTGAAGCTTTCTTT. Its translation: CASSPDRDTEAFF.

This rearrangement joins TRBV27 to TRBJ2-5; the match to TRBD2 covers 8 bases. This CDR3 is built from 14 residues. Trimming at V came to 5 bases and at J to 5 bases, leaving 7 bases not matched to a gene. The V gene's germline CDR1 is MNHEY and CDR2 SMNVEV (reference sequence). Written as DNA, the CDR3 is TGTGCCAGCAGTACCCCGGGGGGGAGGGAGACCCAGTACTTC. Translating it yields CASSTPGGRETQYF.

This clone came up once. Here the CDR3 DNA reads TGTGCCAGCAGTGCGCGGGTGGGCGGTGAGCAGTTCTTC. This gives the protein CASSARVGGEQFF. The V call is TRBV6-4, the J call TRBJ2-1; D is perhaps TRBD2 (5 bases). The CDR3 has 13 amino acids. Deletions cut 4 bases from V and 9 bases from J, with 13 bases between. CDR1 and CDR2 (germline): MRHNA, SNTAGT.

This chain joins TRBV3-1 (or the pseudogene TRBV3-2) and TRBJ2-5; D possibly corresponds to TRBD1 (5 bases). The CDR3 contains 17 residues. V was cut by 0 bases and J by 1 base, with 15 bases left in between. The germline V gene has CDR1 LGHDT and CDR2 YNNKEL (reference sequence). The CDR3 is CASSQEWGMRLQETQYF. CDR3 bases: TGTGCCAGCAGCCAAGAATGGGGCATGCGACTCCAAGAGACCCAGTACTTC.

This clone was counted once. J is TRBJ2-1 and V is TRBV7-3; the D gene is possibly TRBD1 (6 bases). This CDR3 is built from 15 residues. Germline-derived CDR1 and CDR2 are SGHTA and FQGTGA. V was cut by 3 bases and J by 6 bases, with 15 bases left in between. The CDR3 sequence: CASSFQQGRGNEQFF. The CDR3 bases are TGTGCCAGCAGCTTCCAACAGGGTCGTGGCAATGAGCAGTTCTTC.

The CDR3 protein is CASSGIDRESYEQYF. The DNA of the CDR3 is TGTGCCAGCAGCGGGATCGACAGGGAATCCTACGAGCAGTACTTC. The V and J genes are TRBV2 and TRBJ2-7; 7 positions agree with TRBD1. Germline assignment: CDR1 SNHLY and CDR2 FYNNEI. The V segment lost 6 bases and the J segment 1 base; nucleotides outside the gene matches: 9. The CDR3 is 15 amino acids.

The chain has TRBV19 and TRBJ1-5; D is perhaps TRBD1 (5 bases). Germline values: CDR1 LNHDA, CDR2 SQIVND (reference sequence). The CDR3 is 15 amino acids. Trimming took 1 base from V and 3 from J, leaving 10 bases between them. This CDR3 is CASSIGAGFNQPQHF. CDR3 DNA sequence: TGTGCCAGTAGTATAGGGGCAGGGTTCAATCAGCCCCAGCATTTT.

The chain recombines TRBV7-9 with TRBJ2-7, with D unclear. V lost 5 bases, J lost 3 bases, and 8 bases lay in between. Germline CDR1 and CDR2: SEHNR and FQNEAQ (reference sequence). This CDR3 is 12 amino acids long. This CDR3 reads CASSLSGYEQYF. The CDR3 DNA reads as TGTGCCAGCAGCCTCAGTGGCTACGAGCAGTACTTC. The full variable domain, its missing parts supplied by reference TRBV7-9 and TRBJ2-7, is DTGVSQNPRHKITKRGQNVTFRCDPISEHNRLYWYRQTLGQGPEFLTYFQNEAQLEKSRLLSDRFSAERPKGSFSTLEIQRTEQGDSAMYLCASSLSGYEQYFGPGTRLTVT.

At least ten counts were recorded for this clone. The CDR3 nucleotides are TGTGCCTGGAGTGATGAGAGGCGGGGCTGGGGCTACACCTTC. Residues: CAWSDERRGWGYTF. This chain links TRBV30 with TRBJ1-2, with a possible D match to TRBD1 (5 bases). This CDR3 contains 14 residues. The germline gives CDR1 GTSNPN, CDR2 SVGIG (reference sequence). Trimming took 1 base from V and 8 from J, leaving 17 bases between them.